Each of the 27 T cell receptor beta chains below was sequenced from the same sample in a study of T cell changes during pregnancy in multiple sclerosis. Some clones are missing from TCRdb's copy, which holds only in-frame ones; the method was immunoSEQ multiplex PCR. The table includes more than 15,000 clones, more than 70% detected once. Sample: CD4+ T cells from peripheral blood mononuclear cells, taken in the first trimester of pregnancy. The receptor set was obtained from a female donor in good health, enrolled as a control in a pregnancy study.

The chain recombines TRBV5-1 with TRBJ2-5; unclear D gene. The length of the CDR3 is 16 residues. Looked up from germline, CDR1 is SGHRS and CDR2 is YFSETQ. V shed 0 bases and J shed 0 bases, with 12 bases lying between them. CDR3 DNA sequence: TGCGCCAGCAGCTTGGGGGCAGGTCCTAACCAAGAGACCCAGTACTTC. Translated, it gives CASSLGAGPNQETQYF. Full variable domain (missing parts from reference TRBV5-1 and TRBJ2-5): KAGVTQTPRYLIKTRGQQVTLSCSPISGHRSVSWYQQTPGQGLQFLFEYFSETQRNKGNFPGRFSGRQFSNSRSEMNVSTLELGDSALYLCASSLGAGPNQETQYFGPGTRLLVL.

The chain carries TRBV20-1 and TRBJ2-5; D is perhaps TRBD2 (6 bases). The V gene lost 4 bases and the J gene lost 4 bases, with 7 bases spanning the gap. The V gene's germline CDR1 is DFQATT and CDR2 SNEGSKA (reference sequence). CDR3 length equals 11 residues. This CDR3 is CSATGRETQYF. Here the CDR3 DNA reads TGCAGTGCTACCGGGAGAGAGACCCAGTACTTC.

The genes are TRBV29-1 and TRBJ2-7, with D possibly matching TRBD2 (6 bases). CDR3 length equals 14 residues. Germline V gene data show CDR1 as SQVTM and CDR2 as ANQGSEA. Trimming stripped 6 bases from V and 5 bases from J, with 20 bases between. The CDR3 protein is CSVGDGGSVNEQYF. CDR3 coding DNA: TGCAGCGTGGGGGATGGAGGGAGTGTCAACGAGCAGTACTTC.

In its sample, this clone was seen a few times. The chain employs TRBV4-1 and TRBJ2-1, with TRBD2 matching over 12 bases. The germline V gene encodes CDR1 MGHRA and CDR2 YSYEKL. V was pared by 4 bases and J by 0 bases, with 7 bases of the junction left unmatched. The CDR3 extends over 18 amino acids. CDR3 nucleotide sequence: TGCGCCAGCAGCCCTCGCCTAGCGGGAGGGAGCTCCTACAATGAGCAGTTCTTC. The encoded protein is CASSPRLAGGSSYNEQFF.

V is TRBV6-4 and J is TRBJ1-2; D may be TRBD1 (5 bases). Germline assignment: CDR1 MRHNA and CDR2 SNTAGT. The CDR3 covers 14 residues. Trimming left V 0 bases short and J 4 bases short, with 9 bases between. DNA of the CDR3: TGTGCCAGCAGTGACTCGCCCGGGGGCTATGGCTACACCTTC. It yields the protein CASSDSPGGYGYTF.

This chain joins TRBV15 and TRBJ1-5; D uncertain. Germline lookup yields CDR1 LNHNV and CDR2 YYDKDF (reference sequence). This CDR3 comprises 15 residues. Trimming took off 0 bases at V and 3 bases at J, with 9 bases between the two ends. The CDR3 is CATSRDPGINQPQHF. CDR3 nucleotide sequence: TGTGCCACCAGCAGAGATCCGGGAATCAATCAGCCCCAGCATTTT.

The chain combines TRBV19 with TRBJ1-3; no clear D. The V gene lost 5 bases and the J gene lost 0 bases, with 8 bases spanning the gap. The CDR3 totals 14 residues. Looked up from germline, CDR1 is LNHDA and CDR2 is SQIVND (reference sequence). This CDR3 is CASSPDNSGNTIYF. The CDR3 nucleotides are TGTGCCAGTAGTCCAGACAACTCTGGAAACACCATATATTTT.

The chain combines TRBV6-5 with TRBJ1-1; D not resolved. Germline assignment: CDR1 MNHEY and CDR2 SVGAGI. The CDR3 loop spans 15 amino acids. Trimming removed 6 bases from V and 1 base from J, with 15 bases in between. The CDR3 DNA follows: TGTGCCAGCAGAGCGGAGGGCGTCGGGAACACTGAAGCTTTCTTT. Its protein product is CASRAEGVGNTEAFF.

This sequence joins TRBV5-1 and TRBJ1-5; D is unclear. V was trimmed by 5 bases and J by 4 bases, leaving 19 bases between them. Per germline, CDR1 SGHRS and CDR2 YFSETQ. The CDR3 has 16 amino acids. In nucleotides, the CDR3 is TGCGCCAGCAGATACGCCGCTAGGCCGGGGAATCAGCCCCAGCATTTT. This gives the protein CASRYAARPGNQPQHF.

The gene calls are TRBV12-5 and TRBJ2-1; D possibly corresponds to TRBD2 (7 bases). The CDR3 is 18 residues long. Trimming pared 0 bases from V and 1 base from J, leaving 16 bases between. The germline V gene encodes CDR1 LGHNT and CDR2 FRNRAP. CDR3 protein: CASGLVKGGGPSYNEQFF. The DNA for the CDR3 is TGTGCTAGTGGTTTGGTAAAGGGGGGAGGGCCGTCCTACAATGAGCAGTTCTTC.

J is TRBJ2-5 and V is TRBV6-5, with 8 bases matching TRBD2. Germline CDR1 MNHEY, CDR2 SVGAGI. This CDR3 region has 15 residues. Trimming at V came to 6 bases and at J to 4 bases, leaving 10 bases not matched to a gene. For the CDR3, the DNA is TGTGCCAGCAGCGACGTGACAAGCGGGGGAGAGACCCAGTACTTC. Amino acid sequence: CASSDVTSGGETQYF.

This chain links TRBV27 with TRBJ2-1; possibly TRBD2 for D (5 bases). Trimming removed 3 bases from V and 6 bases from J, with 21 bases in between. CDR1 and CDR2 (germline): MNHEY, SMNVEV (reference sequence). The CDR3 has 17 residues. The CDR3 DNA is TGTGCCAGCAGTTTCCAGACGATCGCGTTAGCGAGCAATGAGCAGTTCTTC. Translating it yields CASSFQTIALASNEQFF.

This chain links TRBV6-1 with TRBJ2-1, with 9 bases matching TRBD2. This CDR3 is built from 15 residues. V shed 1 base and J 3 bases; nucleotides not matched to a gene: 1. Germline V CDR1 and CDR2: MNHNS, SASEGT. CDR3: CASSEELAGYNEQFF. DNA for the CDR3: TGTGCCAGCAGTGAAGAACTAGCGGGCTACAATGAGCAGTTCTTC.

This chain uses TRBV6-6 with TRBJ2-3, with 9 bases that match TRBD1. V lost 6 bases, J lost 3 bases, and 7 bases stayed unmatched. CDR3 length: 15 amino acids. Per germline, CDR1 MNHNY and CDR2 SVGAGI (reference sequence). DNA for the CDR3: TGTGCCAGCAGACCCGGACAGGGGATGACAGATACGCAGTATTTT. Encoded protein: CASRPGQGMTDTQYF.

The chain's CDR3 is CASSIGAGVAGELFF. As DNA, the CDR3 is TGTGCCAGTAGTATAGGAGCGGGGGTGGCCGGGGAGCTGTTTTTT. V is TRBV19 and J is TRBJ2-2; 8 nucleotides align to TRBD2. V lost 1 base and J lost 6; bases outside the gene matches: 4. Per the germline V gene, CDR1 is LNHDA and CDR2 is SQIVND (reference sequence). This CDR3 is built from 15 residues.

This clone was counted a single time. This chain uses TRBV19 with TRBJ1-4, with 10 bases lining up with TRBD1. CDR3 length equals 15 residues. CDR1 LNHDA and CDR2 SQIVND come from the germline V gene (reference sequence). J gave up 7 bases and V 4 bases, and 6 bases lay outside the gene matches. The CDR3 here is CASSTSGTGVEKLFF. The CDR3 DNA sequence: TGTGCCAGTAGTACGTCCGGGACAGGGGTTGAAAAACTGTTTTTT.

V gene TRBV19 combines with J gene TRBJ2-2; perhaps TRBD1 as D (5 bases). Trimming shortened V by 9 bases and J by 0 bases, and 14 bases separated the two germline ends. Germline assignment: CDR1 LNHDA and CDR2 SQIVND (reference sequence). The CDR3 has 15 amino acids. The CDR3 sequence is CASNRQLPNTGELFF. The CDR3, as DNA: TGTGCCAGCAATAGACAGCTACCGAACACCGGGGAGCTGTTTTTT.

This chain uses TRBV5-6 with TRBJ1-2; D gene unclear. Trimming shortened V by 4 bases and J by 5 bases, and 9 bases separated the two germline ends. Germline CDR1 is SGHDT and CDR2 is YYEEEE. This CDR3 region has 12 residues. This CDR3 reads CASSTGGYGYTF. CDR3 bases: TGTGCCAGCAGCACGGGAGGGTATGGCTACACCTTC.

The chain couples TRBV11-2 to TRBJ2-3; 11 bases fit TRBD2. V lost 4 bases and J lost 0; bases outside the gene matches: 0. Germline-derived CDR1 and CDR2 are SGHAT and FQNNGV. The CDR3 runs 15 residues. CDR3 coding DNA: TGTGCCAGCAGCTGGACTAGCGGGAGCACAGATACGCAGTATTTT. This gives the protein CASSWTSGSTDTQYF.

The V and J genes are TRBV7-2 and TRBJ2-7; 7 positions agree with TRBD1. V shed 5 bases, J shed 2 bases, and the junction held 9 bases outside the gene matches. The CDR3 spans 15 residues. Germline V gene sequence: CDR1 SGHTA, CDR2 FQGNSA. The CDR3 sequence is CASSPPGQTPYEQYF. CDR3 nucleotides: TGTGCCAGCAGCCCGCCGGGACAGACTCCCTACGAGCAGTACTTC.

This clone was picked up one time. The chain has TRBV18 and TRBJ1-1, with 7 bases matching TRBD1. CDR1 is KGHSH, CDR2 LQKENI, per germline. The length of the CDR3 is 15 residues. J lost 0 bases, V lost 3 bases, and 4 bases had no gene match. The CDR3 sequence: CASSPRQGMNTEAFF. The CDR3 DNA follows: TGTGCCAGCTCACCCAGACAGGGAATGAACACTGAAGCTTTCTTT.

This rearrangement joins TRBV10-1 to TRBJ2-7; tentatively, D is TRBD2 (5 bases). The CDR3 contains 13 residues. The V end was cut by 4 bases, the J end by 4 bases, with 11 bases between. Germline loops: CDR1 WNHNN, CDR2 SYGVQD (reference sequence). In DNA form, the CDR3 reads TGCGCCAGCAGTGCCTCGAGCGGATACGAGCAGTACTTC. This codes for CASSASSGYEQYF.

The chain combines TRBV7-9 with TRBJ2-1, with 11 bases aligning to TRBD2. Germline V gives CDR1 SEHNR, CDR2 FQNEAQ (reference sequence). The CDR3 sequence is 18 residues long. The V gene end was trimmed by 2 bases and the J gene end by 7 bases; junction bases not matched to a gene: 13. The CDR3 coding sequence is TGTGCCAGCAGCTTACCCCCAAGACTAGCGGGACGACGGAATGAGCAGTTCTTC. Its protein product is CASSLPPRLAGRRNEQFF.

This chain links TRBV7-8 with TRBJ2-7, with D perhaps TRBD2 (6 bases). With 3 bases removed from V and 4 bases from J, the gap between germline ends came to 16 bases. CDR1 and CDR2 (germline): SGHVS, FQNEAQ. The CDR3 spans 15 residues. CDR3 DNA sequence: TGTGCCAGCAGCTTGGAGGGAGCGAGGAGGTACGAGCAGTACTTC. This translates into CASSLEGARRYEQYF.

The V and J genes are TRBV28 and TRBJ1-2, with D unresolved. The CDR3 is 11 amino acids. Germline assignment: CDR1 MDHEN and CDR2 SYDVKM. Trimming stripped 10 bases from V and 2 bases from J, with 8 bases between. CDR3 DNA: TGTGCCATCCAGAGGAACTATGGCTACACCTTC. Translated, it gives CAIQRNYGYTF.

The chain uses TRBV7-8 and TRBJ2-7; D is unresolved. CDR1 is SGHVS and CDR2 is FQNEAQ in the germline V gene. Trimming pared 4 bases from V and 0 bases from J, leaving 4 bases between. The CDR3 consists of 12 residues. CDR3 bases: TGTGCCAGCAGCTCTCCCTCCTACGAGCAGTACTTC. Its translation: CASSSPSYEQYF.

The rearrangement uses TRBV30 and TRBJ1-2, with D uncertain. The CDR3 runs 12 residues. CDR1 and CDR2 (germline): GTSNPN, SVGIG (reference sequence). V dropped 2 bases and J dropped 8 bases, with 12 bases sitting between them. In DNA form, the CDR3 reads TGTGCCTGGAGTCCTCAGGCACTGGGCTACACCTTC. Translating gives CAWSPQALGYTF.